The following is a T cell receptor beta chain sequence with its context. No antigen is known for it. The data are from a study of post-analysis software for immune sequencing data. The J segment lost 8 bases and the V segment lost 3 bases, leaving 7 bases of the junction unmatched. Germline-derived CDR1 and CDR2 are DFQATT and SNEGSKA (reference sequence). The CDR3 loop spans 15 amino acids. Prepared TCR beta cDNA libraries contained unique molecular identifiers. TCRdb reprocessed the PCR reads via MiXCR and lists one record per CDR3 protein. The sample has 250,000 to 300,000 distinct CDR3 sequences, 36% seen once. General study points: Relative to controls, patients had about 5 TRBV segments at higher frequency, with TRBV5-6, TRBV5-1 and TRBV20-1 among these.

The genes are TRBV20-1 and TRBJ2-1; 13 positions agree with TRBD2. The clonotype was recovered from a girl aged 10 to 17 with multiple sclerosis. What was sequenced was blood. DNA of the CDR3: TGCAGTGCTAGGGTAGGACTAGCGGGAGAGGATGAGCAGTTCTTC. Its translation is CSARVGLAGEDEQFF.